The 2 T cell receptor beta chains presented below share a single source sample, sequenced in a study of breast tumors, draining lymph nodes, adjacent tissues. TCRdb used MiXCR to reprocess the multiplex PCR reads, holding one entry per CDR3 protein. The repertoire consists of about 130,000 distinct CDR3 sequences, with just under 20% occurring once and the leading ten covering less than 4%. Samples came from axillary lymph nodes draining the breast cancer. The sequencing sample was made of axillary lymph node tissue. These receptors were taken from a female donor with breast cancer. Some clones in this sample may be carry-over from other donors' samples.

This clonotype was recorded at least ten times. V gene TRBV11-3 combines with J gene TRBJ2-2, with 8 bases aligning to TRBD2. CDR3 length: 16 residues. Germline trimming cut 5 bases from V and 4 bases from J; bases unmatched to any gene: 9. Per germline, CDR1 SGHNT and CDR2 YENEEA. Written as DNA, the CDR3 is TGTGCCAGCAGCGATCCGGGCGGGAGGACCACCGGGGAGCTGTTTTTT. Its translation: CASSDPGGRTTGELFF.

A note on this clonotype: No conserved phenylalanine or tryptophan is present at the end of the CDR3, so a read error is the likely explanation. The V gene is TRBV3-1, the J gene TRBJ1-2; 9 bases match TRBD1. Germline V lookup: CDR1 LGHDT, CDR2 YNNKEL (reference sequence). Trimming cost V 4 bases and J 5 bases; bases outside gene matches: 8. The CDR3 is 15 residues long. The CDR3 sequence is CASSPAGTGSYGYTL. DNA for the CDR3: TGTGCCAGCAGCCCAGCCGGGACAGGGTCATATGGCTACACCCTC.